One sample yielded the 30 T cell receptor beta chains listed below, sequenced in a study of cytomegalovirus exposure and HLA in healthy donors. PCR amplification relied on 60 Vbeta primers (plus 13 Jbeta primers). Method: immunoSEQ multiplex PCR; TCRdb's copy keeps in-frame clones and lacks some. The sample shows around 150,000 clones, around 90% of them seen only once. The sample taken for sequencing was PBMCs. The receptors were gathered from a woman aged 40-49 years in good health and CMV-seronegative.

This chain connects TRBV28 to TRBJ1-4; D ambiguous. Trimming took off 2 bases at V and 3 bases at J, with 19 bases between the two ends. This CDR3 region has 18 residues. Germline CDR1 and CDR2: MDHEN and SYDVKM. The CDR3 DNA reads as TGTGCCAGCAGTTTAAGACTCGGGAGAAACCTAGCTAATGAAAAACTGTTTTTT. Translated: CASSLRLGRNLANEKLFF.

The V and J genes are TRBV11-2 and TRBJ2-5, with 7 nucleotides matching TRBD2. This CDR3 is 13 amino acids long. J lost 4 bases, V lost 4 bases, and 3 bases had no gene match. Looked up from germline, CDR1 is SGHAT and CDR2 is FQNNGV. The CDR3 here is CASSSGLLETQYF. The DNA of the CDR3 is TGTGCCAGCAGCTCGGGACTATTAGAGACCCAGTACTTC.

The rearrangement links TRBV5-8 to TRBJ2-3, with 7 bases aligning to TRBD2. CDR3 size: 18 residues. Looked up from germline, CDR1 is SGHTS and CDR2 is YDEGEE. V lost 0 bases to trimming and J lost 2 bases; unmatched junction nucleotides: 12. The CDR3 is CASSLAGLASGFTDTQYF. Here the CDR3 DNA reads TGTGCCAGCAGCTTGGCCGGGTTAGCTAGCGGTTTCACAGATACGCAGTATTTT.

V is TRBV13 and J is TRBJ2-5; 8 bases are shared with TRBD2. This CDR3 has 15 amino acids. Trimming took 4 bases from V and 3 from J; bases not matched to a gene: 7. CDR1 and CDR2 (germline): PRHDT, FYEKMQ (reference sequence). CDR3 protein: CASSSATSAKETQYF. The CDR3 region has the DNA TGTGCCAGCAGCTCTGCGACTAGCGCAAAAGAGACCCAGTACTTC.

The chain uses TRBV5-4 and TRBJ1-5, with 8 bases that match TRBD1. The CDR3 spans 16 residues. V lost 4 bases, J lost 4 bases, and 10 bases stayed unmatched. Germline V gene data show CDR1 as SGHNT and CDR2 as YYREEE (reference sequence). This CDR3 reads CASSLSRDRSNQPQHF. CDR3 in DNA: TGTGCCAGCAGCCTATCCAGGGACAGGTCTAATCAGCCCCAGCATTTT. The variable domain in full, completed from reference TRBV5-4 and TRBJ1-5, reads ETGVTQSPTHLIKTRGQQVTLRCSSQSGHNTVSWYQQALGQGPQFIFQYYREEENGRGNFPPRFSGLQFPNYSSELNVNALELDDSALYLCASSLSRDRSNQPQHFGDGTRLSIL.

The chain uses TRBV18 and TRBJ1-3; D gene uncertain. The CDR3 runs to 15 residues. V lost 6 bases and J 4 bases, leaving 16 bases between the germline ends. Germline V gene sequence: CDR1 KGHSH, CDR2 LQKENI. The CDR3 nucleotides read TGTGCCAGCTCCCCTACCGGTTCGGGGGGAAACACCATATATTTT. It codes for CASSPTGSGGNTIYF. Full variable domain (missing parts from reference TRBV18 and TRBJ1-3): NAGVMQNPRHLVRRRGQEARLRCSPMKGHSHVYWYRQLPEEGLKFMVYLQKENIIDESGMPKERFSAEFPKEGPSILRIQQVVRGDSAAYFCASSPTGSGGNTIYFGEGSWLTVV.

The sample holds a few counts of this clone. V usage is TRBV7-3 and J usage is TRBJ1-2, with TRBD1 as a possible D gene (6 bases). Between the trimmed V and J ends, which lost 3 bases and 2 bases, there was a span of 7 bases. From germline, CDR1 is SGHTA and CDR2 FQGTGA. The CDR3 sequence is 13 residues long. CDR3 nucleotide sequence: TGTGCCAGCAGCTTGGACAGCAACTATGGCTACACCTTC. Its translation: CASSLDSNYGYTF.

In DNA form, the CDR3 reads TGTGCCAGTCGTCCCCCCGCCGCAGGTTCCCACGAGCAGTACTTC. Amino acid sequence: CASRPPAAGSHEQYF. The chain has TRBV28 and TRBJ2-7; D unclear. Trimming removed 9 bases from V and 5 bases from J, with 23 bases in between. This CDR3 spans 15 amino acids. The germline gives CDR1 MDHEN, CDR2 SYDVKM.

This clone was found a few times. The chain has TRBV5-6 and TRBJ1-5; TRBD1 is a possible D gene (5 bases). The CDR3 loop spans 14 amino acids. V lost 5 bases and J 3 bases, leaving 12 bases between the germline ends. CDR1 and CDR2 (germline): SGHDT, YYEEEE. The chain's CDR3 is CASSRRQLNQPQHF. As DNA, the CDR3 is TGTGCCAGCAGTCGTCGACAGCTCAATCAGCCCCAGCATTTT. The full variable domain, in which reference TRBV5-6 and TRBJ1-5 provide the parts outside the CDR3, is DAGVTQSPTHLIKTRGQQVTLRCSPKSGHDTVSWYQQALGQGPQFIFQYYEEEERQRGNFPDRFSGHQFPNYSSELNVNALLLGDSALYLCASSRRQLNQPQHFGDGTRLSIL.

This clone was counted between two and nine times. The CDR3 sequence: CASRLNEKLFF. As DNA, the CDR3 is TGTGCCAGCAGACTTAATGAAAAACTGTTTTTT. This sequence joins TRBV28 and TRBJ1-4; D is unresolved. The CDR3 is made up of 11 amino acids. Trimming took 6 bases from V and 4 from J, leaving 3 bases between them. Germline CDR1 reads MDHEN; CDR2 reads SYDVKM.

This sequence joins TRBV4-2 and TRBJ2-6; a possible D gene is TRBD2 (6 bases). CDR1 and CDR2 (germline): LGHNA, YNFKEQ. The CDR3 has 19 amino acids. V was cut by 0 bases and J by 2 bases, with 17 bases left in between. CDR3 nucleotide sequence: TGTGCCAGCAGCCAAGAATTCCCTGGAGGAGGGGCTGGGGCCAACGTCCTGACTTTC. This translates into CASSQEFPGGGAGANVLTF.

CDR3 amino acids: CAISESLLAGVYEQYF. CDR3 nucleotides: TGTGCCATCAGTGAGTCGTTACTAGCGGGAGTTTACGAGCAGTACTTC. V is TRBV10-3 and J is TRBJ2-7; 11 bases map to TRBD2. J was trimmed by 4 bases and V by 0 bases; bases with no gene match: 5. CDR1 ENHRY and CDR2 SYGVKD come from the germline V gene. The CDR3 consists of 16 residues.

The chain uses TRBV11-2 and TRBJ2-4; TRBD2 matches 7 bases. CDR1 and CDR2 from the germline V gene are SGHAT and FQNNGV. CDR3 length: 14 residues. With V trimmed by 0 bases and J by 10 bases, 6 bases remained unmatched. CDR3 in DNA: TGTGCCAGCAGCTTAGAGGGGGGGACGGGGATTCAGTACTTC. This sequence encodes CASSLEGGTGIQYF.

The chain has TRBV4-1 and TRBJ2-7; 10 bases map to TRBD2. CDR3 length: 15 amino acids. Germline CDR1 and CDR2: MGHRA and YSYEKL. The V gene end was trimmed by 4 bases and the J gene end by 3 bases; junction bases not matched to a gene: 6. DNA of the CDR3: TGCGCCAGCAGCCTCACAGCTAGCGGGAGCTACGAGCAGTACTTC. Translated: CASSLTASGSYEQYF.

CDR3 coding DNA: TGTGCCAGCAGCTTAGCTGACGACAGGAACACTGAAGCTTTCTTT. As protein: CASSLADDRNTEAFF. The V and J genes are TRBV7-9 and TRBJ1-1; D possibly corresponds to TRBD1 (5 bases). CDR1 and CDR2 from the germline V gene are SEHNR and FQNEAQ (reference sequence). Trimming cost V 0 bases and J 1 base, with 9 bases left between them. The CDR3 extends over 15 amino acids.

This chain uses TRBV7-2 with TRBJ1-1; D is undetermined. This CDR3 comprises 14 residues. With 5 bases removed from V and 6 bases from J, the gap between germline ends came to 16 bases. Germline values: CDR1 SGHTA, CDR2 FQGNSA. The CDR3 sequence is CASSPGWGRPEAFF. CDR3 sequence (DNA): TGTGCCAGCAGCCCGGGGTGGGGTAGGCCTGAAGCTTTCTTT.

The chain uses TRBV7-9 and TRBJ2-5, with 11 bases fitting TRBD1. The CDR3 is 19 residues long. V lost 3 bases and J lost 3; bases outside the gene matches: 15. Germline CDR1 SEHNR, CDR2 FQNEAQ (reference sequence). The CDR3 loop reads CASSLGWTGGIGPKETQYF. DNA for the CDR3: TGTGCCAGCAGCTTGGGGTGGACAGGGGGCATCGGGCCGAAAGAGACCCAGTACTTC.

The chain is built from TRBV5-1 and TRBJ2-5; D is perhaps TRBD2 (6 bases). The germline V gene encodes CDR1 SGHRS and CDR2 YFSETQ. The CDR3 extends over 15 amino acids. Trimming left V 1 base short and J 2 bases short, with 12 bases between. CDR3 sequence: CASSLTAREQETQYF. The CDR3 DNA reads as TGCGCCAGCAGCTTGACTGCCCGGGAGCAAGAGACCCAGTACTTC.

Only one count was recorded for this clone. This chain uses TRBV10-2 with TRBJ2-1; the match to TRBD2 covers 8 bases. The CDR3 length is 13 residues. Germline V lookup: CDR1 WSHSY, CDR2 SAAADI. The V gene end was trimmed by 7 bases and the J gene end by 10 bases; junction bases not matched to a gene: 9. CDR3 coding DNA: TGCGCCAGCATGAGCGGGAGTTTTTGGGAGCAGTTCTTC. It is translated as CASMSGSFWEQFF.

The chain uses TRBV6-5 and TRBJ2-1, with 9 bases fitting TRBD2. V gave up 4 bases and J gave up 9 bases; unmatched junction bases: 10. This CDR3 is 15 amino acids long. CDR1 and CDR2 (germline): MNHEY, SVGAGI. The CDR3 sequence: CASSWAFGGRVEQFF. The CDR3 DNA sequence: TGTGCCAGCAGTTGGGCCTTCGGCGGGAGGGTTGAGCAGTTCTTC.

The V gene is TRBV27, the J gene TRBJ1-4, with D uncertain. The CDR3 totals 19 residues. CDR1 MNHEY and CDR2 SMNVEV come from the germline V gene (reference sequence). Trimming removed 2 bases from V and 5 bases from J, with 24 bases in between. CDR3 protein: CASSLQFLQIPYLNEKLFF. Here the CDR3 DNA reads TGTGCCAGCAGTTTACAGTTCTTGCAGATTCCTTACCTCAATGAAAAACTGTTTTTT.

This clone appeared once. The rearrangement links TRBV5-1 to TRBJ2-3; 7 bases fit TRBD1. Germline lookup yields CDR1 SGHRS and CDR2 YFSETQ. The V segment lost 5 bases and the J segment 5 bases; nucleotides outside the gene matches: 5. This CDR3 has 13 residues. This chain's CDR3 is CASRLAGGDTQYF. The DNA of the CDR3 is TGCGCCAGCAGATTAGCAGGGGGAGATACGCAGTATTTT.

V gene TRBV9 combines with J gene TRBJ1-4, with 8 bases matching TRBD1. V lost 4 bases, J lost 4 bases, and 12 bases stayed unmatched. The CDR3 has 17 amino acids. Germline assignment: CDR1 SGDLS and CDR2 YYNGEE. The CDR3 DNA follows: TGTGCCAGCAGCAACACCGGGACAGGAAGATTTAATGAAAAACTGTTTTTT. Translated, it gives CASSNTGTGRFNEKLFF.

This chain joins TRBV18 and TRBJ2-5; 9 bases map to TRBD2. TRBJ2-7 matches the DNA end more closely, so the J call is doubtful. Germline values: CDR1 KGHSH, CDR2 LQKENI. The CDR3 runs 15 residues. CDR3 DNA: TGTGCCAGCTCACCCTTAACTAGCGGGTACGACGAGCAGTACTTC. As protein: CASSPLTSGYDEQYF.

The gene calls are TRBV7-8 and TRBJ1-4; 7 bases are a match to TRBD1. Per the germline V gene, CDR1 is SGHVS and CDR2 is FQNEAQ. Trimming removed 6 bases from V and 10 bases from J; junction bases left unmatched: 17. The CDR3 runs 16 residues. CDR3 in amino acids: CASSPAARQGGGKLFF. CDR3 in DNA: TGTGCCAGCAGTCCGGCTGCACGACAGGGCGGAGGAAAACTGTTTTTT.

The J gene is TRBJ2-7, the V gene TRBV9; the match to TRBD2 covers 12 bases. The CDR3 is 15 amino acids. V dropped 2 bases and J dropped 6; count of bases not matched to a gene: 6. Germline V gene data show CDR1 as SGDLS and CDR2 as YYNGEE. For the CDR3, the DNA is TGTGCCAGCAGCGTGAGGGGACTAGCGGGTAGCGAGCAGTACTTC. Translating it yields CASSVRGLAGSEQYF.

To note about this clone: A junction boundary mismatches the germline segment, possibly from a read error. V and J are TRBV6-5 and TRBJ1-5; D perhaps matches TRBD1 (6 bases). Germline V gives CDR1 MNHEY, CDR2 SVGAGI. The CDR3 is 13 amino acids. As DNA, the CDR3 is TGTGCCAGCAGTAAACAGGGCAAACAGCCCCAGCATTTT. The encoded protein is CASSKQGKQPQHF.

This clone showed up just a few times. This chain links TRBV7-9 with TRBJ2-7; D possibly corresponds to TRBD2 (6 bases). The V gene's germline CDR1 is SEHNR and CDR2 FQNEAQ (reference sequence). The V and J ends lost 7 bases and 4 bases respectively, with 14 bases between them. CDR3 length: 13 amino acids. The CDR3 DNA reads TGTGCCAGCACCCCCGGGGGTAGGTACGAGCAGTACTTC. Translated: CASTPGGRYEQYF.

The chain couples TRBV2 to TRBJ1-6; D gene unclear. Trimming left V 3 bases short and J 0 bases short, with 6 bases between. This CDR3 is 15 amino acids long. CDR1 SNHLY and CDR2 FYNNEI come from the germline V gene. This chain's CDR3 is CASSDESSYNSPLHF. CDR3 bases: TGTGCCAGCAGTGACGAGAGCTCCTATAATTCACCCCTCCACTTT.

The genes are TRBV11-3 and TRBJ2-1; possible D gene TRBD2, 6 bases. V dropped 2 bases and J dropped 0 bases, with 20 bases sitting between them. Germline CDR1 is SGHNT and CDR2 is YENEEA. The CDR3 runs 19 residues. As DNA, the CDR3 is TGTGCCAGCAGCTTACCACCTTCAAGGGGCGGGATCTCCTACAATGAGCAGTTCTTC. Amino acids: CASSLPPSRGGISYNEQFF.